This T cell receptor beta chain was sequenced during a study of breast tumors, draining lymph nodes, adjacent tissues. Study conclusions and caveats: Compared with lymph nodes, tumors were less diverse; compared with nontumor tissue, more. Findings are consistent with lymph node origin and intratumoral expansion of most tumor T cells. The lymph node origin of tumor T cells was framed as consistent with a hypothesis, not demonstrated.

Breast cancer patients provided tissue from their axillary draining lymph nodes. CDR1 is KGHDR and CDR2 is SFDVKD in the germline V gene. This CDR3 contains 16 residues. V was shortened by 4 bases and J by 1 base, with 13 bases between the two germline ends. TCRdb re-analysed the multiplex PCR reads in MiXCR, keeping a single row per CDR3 protein. The sample has around 230,000 distinct CDR3 sequences, approximately 30% seen once. As to this clonotype: What it recognizes is unknown.

The J gene is TRBJ1-3, the V gene TRBV24-1; D ambiguous. This receptor was obtained from a female donor with breast cancer. Some clones in this sample may be carry-over from other donors' samples. Specimen: axillary lymph node tissue. CDR3 amino acids: CATSDSLTPSGNTIYF. Written as DNA, the CDR3 is TGTGCCACCAGTGACTCGCTGACACCTTCTGGAAACACCATATATTTT.